The T cell receptor beta chain described here comes from a study of T cells expressing NK-cell markers. Study-level background: Sorted CD3+CD56+NKG2C+, CD3+CD56+NKG2C- and CD3+CD56-NKG2C+ T cells supplied TCR beta repertoires. The authors sequenced eight donors, of whom seven were HCMV-seropositive and one was seronegative.

Germline V gene data show CDR1 as SGHNT and CDR2 as YYREEE (reference sequence). The CDR3 is 14 residues long. The TCR beta cDNA came from 5'RACE template switching with UMIs. Reanalyzing the 5' RACE reads, TCRdb keeps one entry per CDR3 protein, without DNA. This sample contains about 440,000 distinct CDR3 sequences. The sample comprised blood T cells: a sorted CD56 or NKG2C T cell subset, CD4+ or CD8+ T cells, or bulk PBMC T cells (not recorded which). The receptor was derived from a woman between 18 and 69 years old in good health. The chain uses TRBV5-4 and TRBJ2-2; there is no DNA to check the TCRdb D call of TRBD1. The CDR3 loop reads CASSARVNTGELFF.